This T cell receptor beta chain was sequenced in a study of T cells in Graves' hyperthyroidism and ophthalmopathy. Across the whole study: Peripheral blood was acquired at first diagnosis, ahead of any therapy whatsoever. The study, taken as a whole, reports: Blood also carried most thyroid clonotypes expanded above 0.001.

The V gene's germline CDR1 is SSHAT and CDR2 FNYEAQ (reference sequence). CDR3 length: 15 residues. RNA transcripts yielded amplified TCR beta CDR3 regions. RT-PCR in the first round (using the HTBI primer set) targeted the TCR CDR3. MiXCR was run by TCRdb on the multiplex PCR reads, yielding one entry per CDR3 protein. The sample holds around 600,000 distinct CDR3 sequences, approximately 14% seen once. Diagnosing involved the use of clinical symptoms, serum thyroxine and TRAb, thyroid ultrasound and orbital computed tomography. Out of approximately 9.9 ml of fresh peripheral blood came the PBMCs. This clonotype was observed a handful of times. What it recognizes is unknown. One end of the junction varies from germline; a read error may be responsible.

Sequences were obtained from blood. This sequence was found in a woman between 45 and 60 years old with Graves' ophthalmopathy. This chain uses TRBV7-7 with TRBJ2-2; 8 positions agree with TRBD1. CDR3 in amino acids: CASSPDRALTGELFF. DNA for the CDR3: TGTGCTAGCAGCCCGGACAGGGCCCTCACCGGGGAGCTGTTTTTT.